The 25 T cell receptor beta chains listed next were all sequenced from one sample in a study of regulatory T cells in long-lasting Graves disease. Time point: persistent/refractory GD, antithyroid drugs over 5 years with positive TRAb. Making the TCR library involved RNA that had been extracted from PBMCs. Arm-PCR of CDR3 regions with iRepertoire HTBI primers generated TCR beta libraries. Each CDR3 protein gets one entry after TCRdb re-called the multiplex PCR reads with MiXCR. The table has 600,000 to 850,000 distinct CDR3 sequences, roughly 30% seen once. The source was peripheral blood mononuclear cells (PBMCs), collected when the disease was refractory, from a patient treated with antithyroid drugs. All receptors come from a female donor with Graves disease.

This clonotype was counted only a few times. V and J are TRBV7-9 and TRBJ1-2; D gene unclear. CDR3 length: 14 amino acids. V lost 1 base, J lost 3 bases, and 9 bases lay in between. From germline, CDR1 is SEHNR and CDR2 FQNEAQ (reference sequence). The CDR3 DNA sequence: TGTGCCAGCAGCTTAGTCGCGAAGGACTATGGCTACACCTTC. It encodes CASSLVAKDYGYTF.

The CDR3 coding sequence is TGCAGTGCTAGTCCAACTCCTTTGCGACGGAGACATTATGGCGGCTACACCTTC. It is translated as CSASPTPLRRRHYGGYTF. The J gene is TRBJ1-2, the V gene TRBV20-1; D unresolved. V was cut by 3 bases and J by 8 bases, with 31 bases left in between. CDR1 and CDR2 from the germline V gene are DFQATT and SNEGSKA (reference sequence). This CDR3 is 18 amino acids long.

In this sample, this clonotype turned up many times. CDR3 in DNA: TGTGCCAGCAGCTTAGTTGGGGACTACTCCTACGAGCAGTACTTC. Protein: CASSLVGDYSYEQYF. The rearrangement links TRBV11-2 to TRBJ2-7; 7 nucleotides agree with TRBD2. Germline CDR1 SGHAT, CDR2 FQNNGV. This CDR3 contains 15 residues. The ends lost 1 base at V and 0 bases at J; junction bases unmatched: 3.

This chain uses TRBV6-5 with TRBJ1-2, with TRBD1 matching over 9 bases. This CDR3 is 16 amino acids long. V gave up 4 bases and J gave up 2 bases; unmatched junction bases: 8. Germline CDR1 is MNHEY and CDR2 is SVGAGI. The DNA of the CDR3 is TGTGCCAGCAGTTTCCTCCGGGACAGGGTCAACTATGGCTACACCTTC. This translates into CASSFLRDRVNYGYTF.

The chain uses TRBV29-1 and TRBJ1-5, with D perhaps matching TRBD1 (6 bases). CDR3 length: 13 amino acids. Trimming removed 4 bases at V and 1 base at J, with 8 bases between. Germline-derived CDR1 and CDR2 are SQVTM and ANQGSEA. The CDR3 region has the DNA TGCAGCGTTGGAACAGGGAGCAATCAGCCCCAGCATTTT. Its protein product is CSVGTGSNQPQHF.

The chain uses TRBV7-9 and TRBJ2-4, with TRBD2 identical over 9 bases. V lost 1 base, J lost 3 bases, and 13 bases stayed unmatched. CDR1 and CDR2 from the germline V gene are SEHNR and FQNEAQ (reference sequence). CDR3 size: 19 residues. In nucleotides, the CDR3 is TGTGCCAGCAGCTTAGGTGATCTAGCGGGATCGGTGGTCAAAAACATTCAGTACTTC. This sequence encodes CASSLGDLAGSVVKNIQYF.

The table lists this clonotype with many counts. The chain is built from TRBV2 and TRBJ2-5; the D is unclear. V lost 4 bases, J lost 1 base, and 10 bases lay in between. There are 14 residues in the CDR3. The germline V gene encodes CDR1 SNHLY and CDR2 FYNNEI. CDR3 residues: CASSGGTAQETQYF. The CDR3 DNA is TGTGCCAGCAGTGGAGGTACAGCCCAAGAGACCCAGTACTTC.

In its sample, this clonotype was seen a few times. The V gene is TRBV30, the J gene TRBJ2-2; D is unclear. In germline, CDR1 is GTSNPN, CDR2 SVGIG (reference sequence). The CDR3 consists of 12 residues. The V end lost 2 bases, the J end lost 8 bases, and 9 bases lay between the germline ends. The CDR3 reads CAWSFQVGELFF. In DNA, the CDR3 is TGTGCCTGGAGTTTCCAGGTGGGGGAGCTGTTTTTT. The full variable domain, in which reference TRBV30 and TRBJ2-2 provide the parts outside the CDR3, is SQTIHQWPATLVQPVGSPLSLECTVEGTSNPNLYWYRQAAGRGLQLLFYSVGIGQISSEVPQNLSASRPQDRQFILSSKKLLLSDSGFYLCAWSFQVGELFFGEGSRLTVL.

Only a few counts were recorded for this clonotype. The CDR3 DNA sequence: TGCAGTGCTAGCCGGGGGGGCTTTGGCGGCAATCAGCCCCAGCATTTT. Amino acid sequence: CSASRGGFGGNQPQHF. The chain combines TRBV20-1 with TRBJ1-5, with D possibly matching TRBD1 (6 bases). The length of the CDR3 is 16 residues. The germline V and J ends were trimmed by 3 bases and 2 bases, with 17 bases remaining between them. Germline CDR1 reads DFQATT; CDR2 reads SNEGSKA (reference sequence).

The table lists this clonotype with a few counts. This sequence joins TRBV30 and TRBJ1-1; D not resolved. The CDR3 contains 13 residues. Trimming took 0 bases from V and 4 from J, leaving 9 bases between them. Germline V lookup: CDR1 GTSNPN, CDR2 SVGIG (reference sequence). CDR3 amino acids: CAWSVRLSTEAFF. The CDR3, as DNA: TGTGCCTGGAGTGTACGGTTATCCACTGAAGCTTTCTTT.

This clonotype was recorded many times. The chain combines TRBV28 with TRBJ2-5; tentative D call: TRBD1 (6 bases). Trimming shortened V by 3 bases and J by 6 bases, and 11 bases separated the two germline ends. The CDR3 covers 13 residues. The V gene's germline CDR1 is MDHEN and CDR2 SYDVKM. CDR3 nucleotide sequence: TGTGCCAGCAGTTTCAGGGGCCCGAAGACCCAGTACTTC. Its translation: CASSFRGPKTQYF.

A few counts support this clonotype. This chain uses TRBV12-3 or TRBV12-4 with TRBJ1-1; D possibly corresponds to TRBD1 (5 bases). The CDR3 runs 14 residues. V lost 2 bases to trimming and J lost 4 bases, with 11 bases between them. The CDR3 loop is CASSLIGHITEAFF. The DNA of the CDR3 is TGTGCCAGCAGTTTAATAGGACACATCACTGAAGCTTTCTTT.

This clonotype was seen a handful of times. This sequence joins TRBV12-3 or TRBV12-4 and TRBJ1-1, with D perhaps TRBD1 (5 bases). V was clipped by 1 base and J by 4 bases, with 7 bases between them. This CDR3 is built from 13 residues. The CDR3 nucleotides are TGTGCCAGCAGTTTAGTGGACACCACTGAAGCTTTCTTT. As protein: CASSLVDTTEAFF.

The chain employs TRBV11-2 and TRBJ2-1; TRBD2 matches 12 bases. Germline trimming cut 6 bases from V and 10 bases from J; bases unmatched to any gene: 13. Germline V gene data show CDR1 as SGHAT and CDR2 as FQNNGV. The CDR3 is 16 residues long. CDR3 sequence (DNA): TGTGCCAGCAGTCCCGGAAAGCGACTAGCGGGAGACGAGCAGTTCTTC. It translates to CASSPGKRLAGDEQFF.

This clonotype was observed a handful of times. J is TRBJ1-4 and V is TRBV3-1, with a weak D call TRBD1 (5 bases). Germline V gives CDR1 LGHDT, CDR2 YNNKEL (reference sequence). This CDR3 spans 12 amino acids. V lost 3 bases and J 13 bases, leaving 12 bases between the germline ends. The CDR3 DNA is TGTGCCAGCAGCCAGGTGGACGGGGGACTGTTTTTT. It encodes CASSQVDGGLFF. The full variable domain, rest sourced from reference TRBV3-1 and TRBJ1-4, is DTAVSQTPKYLVTQMGNDKSIKCEQNLGHDTMYWYKQDSKKFLKIMFSYNNKELIINETVPNRFSPKSPDKAHLNLHINSLELGDSAVYFCASSQVDGGLFFGSGTQLSVL.

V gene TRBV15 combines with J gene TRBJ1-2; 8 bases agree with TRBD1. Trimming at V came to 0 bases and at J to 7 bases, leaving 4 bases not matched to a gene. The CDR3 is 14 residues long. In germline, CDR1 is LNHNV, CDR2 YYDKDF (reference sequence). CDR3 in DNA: TGTGCCACCAGCAGAGACAGGGGGCGTTTTGGCTACACCTTC. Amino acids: CATSRDRGRFGYTF.

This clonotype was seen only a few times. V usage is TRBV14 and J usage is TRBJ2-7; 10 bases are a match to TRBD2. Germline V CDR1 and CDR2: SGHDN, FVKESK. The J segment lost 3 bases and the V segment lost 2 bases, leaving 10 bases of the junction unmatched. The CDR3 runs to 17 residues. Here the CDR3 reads CASSQRTSGSLGYEQYF. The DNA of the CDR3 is TGTGCCAGCAGCCAACGGACTAGCGGATCCTTGGGCTACGAGCAGTACTTC.

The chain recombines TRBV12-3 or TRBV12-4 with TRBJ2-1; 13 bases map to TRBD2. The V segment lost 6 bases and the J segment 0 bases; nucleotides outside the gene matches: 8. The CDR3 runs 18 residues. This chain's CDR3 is CASRAGTSGISSYNEQFF. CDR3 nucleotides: TGTGCCAGCAGAGCCGGGACTAGCGGGATTAGCTCCTACAATGAGCAGTTCTTC.

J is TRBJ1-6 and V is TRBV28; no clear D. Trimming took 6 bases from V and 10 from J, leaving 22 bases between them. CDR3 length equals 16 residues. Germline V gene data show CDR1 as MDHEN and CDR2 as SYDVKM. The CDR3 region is CASRIYPQGGGSPLHF. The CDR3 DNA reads TGTGCCAGCAGGATATATCCTCAAGGTGGTGGATCACCCCTCCACTTT.

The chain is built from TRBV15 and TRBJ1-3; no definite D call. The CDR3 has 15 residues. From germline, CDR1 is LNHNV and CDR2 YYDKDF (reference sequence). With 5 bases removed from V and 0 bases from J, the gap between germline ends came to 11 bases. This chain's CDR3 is CATSRTESSGNTIYF. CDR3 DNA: TGTGCCACCAGCCGGACGGAGAGCTCTGGAAACACCATATATTTT.

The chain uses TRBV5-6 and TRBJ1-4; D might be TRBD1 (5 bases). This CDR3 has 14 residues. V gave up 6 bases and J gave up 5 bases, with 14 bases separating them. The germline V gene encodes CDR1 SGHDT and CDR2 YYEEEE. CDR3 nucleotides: TGTGCCAGCACTTGGGGACGGAGCAATGAAAAACTGTTTTTT. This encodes CASTWGRSNEKLFF.

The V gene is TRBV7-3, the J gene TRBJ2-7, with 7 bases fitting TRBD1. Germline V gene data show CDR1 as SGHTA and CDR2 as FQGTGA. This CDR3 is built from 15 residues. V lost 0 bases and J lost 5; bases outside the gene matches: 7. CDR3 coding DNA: TGTGCCAGCAGCTTAACGGTAGGGGGCTTGAACGAGCAGTACTTC. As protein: CASSLTVGGLNEQYF. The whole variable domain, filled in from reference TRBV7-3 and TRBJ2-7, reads GAGVSQTPSNKVTEKGKYVELRCDPISGHTALYWYRQSLGQGPEFLIYFQGTGAADDSGLPNDRFFAVRPEGSVSTLKIQRTERGDSAVYLCASSLTVGGLNEQYFGPGTRLTVT.

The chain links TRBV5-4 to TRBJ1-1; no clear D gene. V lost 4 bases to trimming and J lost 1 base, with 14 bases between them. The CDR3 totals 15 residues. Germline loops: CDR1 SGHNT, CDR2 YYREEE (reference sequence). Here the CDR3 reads CASSLARAGNTEAFF. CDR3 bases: TGTGCCAGCAGCCTAGCCCGTGCAGGGAACACTGAAGCTTTCTTT.

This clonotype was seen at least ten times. CDR3 sequence reads: CASSFRGRGSSNQPQHF. The CDR3 nucleotides are TGTGCCAGCAGCTTTCGAGGCAGGGGATCGTCCAATCAGCCCCAGCATTTT. The rearrangement links TRBV7-9 to TRBJ1-5; D is perhaps TRBD1 (6 bases). Germline V gives CDR1 SEHNR, CDR2 FQNEAQ (reference sequence). The CDR3 is made up of 17 amino acids. V was clipped by 3 bases and J by 3 bases, with 18 bases between them.

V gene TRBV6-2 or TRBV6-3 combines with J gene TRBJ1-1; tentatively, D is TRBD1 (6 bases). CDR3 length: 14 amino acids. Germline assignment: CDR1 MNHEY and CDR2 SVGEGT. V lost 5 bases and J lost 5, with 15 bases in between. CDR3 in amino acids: CASSEIRGATEAFF. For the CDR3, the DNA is TGTGCCAGCAGTGAAATCCGGGGGGCGACTGAAGCTTTCTTT.